The sequence of this T cell receptor beta chain was determined in a study of T cell responses to AZD1222 COVID-19 vaccine. Points on this clone: Antigen: not known.

The study's findings and limits: Repertoire sampling happened only post peak T cell response. Baseline serostatus was positive in only six AZD1222 recipients. Dominant at 160-218 and 743-854, vaccine-associated CD4 TCRs also spanned spike.

The CDR3 loop spans 17 amino acids. The germline V gene encodes CDR1 MNHEY and CDR2 SMNVEV (reference sequence). V shed 7 bases and J 8 bases; nucleotides not matched to a gene: 15. Generated by immunoSEQ multiplex PCR, the TCRdb table keeps only in-frame clones and is missing some. This sample has approximately 110,000 clones, with just over 85% found just once. Sequenced here: peripheral blood, sampled on day 0 of AZD1222 vaccination. V gene TRBV27 combines with J gene TRBJ2-3; 13 bases fit TRBD2. The clonotype was recovered from an adult in good health. This CDR3 reads CASTHRSTSGRRGTQYF. The DNA of the CDR3 is TGTGCCAGCACCCACCGATCGACTAGCGGGAGGAGAGGTACGCAGTATTTT.